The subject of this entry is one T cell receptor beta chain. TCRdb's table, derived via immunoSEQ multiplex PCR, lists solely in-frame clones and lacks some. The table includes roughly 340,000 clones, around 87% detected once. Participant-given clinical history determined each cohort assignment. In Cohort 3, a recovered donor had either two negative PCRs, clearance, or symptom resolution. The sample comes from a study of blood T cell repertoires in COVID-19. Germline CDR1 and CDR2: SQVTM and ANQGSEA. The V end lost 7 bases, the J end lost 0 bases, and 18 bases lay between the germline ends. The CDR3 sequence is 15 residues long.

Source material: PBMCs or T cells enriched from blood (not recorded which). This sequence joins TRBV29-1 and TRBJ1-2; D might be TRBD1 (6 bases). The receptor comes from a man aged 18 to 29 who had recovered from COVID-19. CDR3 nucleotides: TGCAGCGCGTACGCCCCGGACAGAACTAACTATGGCTACACCTTC. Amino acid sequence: CSAYAPDRTNYGYTF.